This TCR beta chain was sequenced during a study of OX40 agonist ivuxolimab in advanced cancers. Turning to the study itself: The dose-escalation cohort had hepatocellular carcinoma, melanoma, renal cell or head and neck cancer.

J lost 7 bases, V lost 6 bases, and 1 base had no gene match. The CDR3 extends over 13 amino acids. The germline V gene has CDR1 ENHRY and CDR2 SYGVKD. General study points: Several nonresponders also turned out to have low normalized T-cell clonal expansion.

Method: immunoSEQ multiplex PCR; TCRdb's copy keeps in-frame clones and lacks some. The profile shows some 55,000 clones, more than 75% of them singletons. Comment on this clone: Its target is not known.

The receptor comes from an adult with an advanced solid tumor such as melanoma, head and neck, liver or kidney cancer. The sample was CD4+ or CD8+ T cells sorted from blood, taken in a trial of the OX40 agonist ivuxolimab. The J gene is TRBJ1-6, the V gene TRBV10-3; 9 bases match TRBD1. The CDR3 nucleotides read TGTGCCATCAGGGGACAGGGAAATTCACCCCTCCACTTT. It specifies CAIRGQGNSPLHF.